One and the same sample provided the 32 T cell receptor beta chains below, sequenced in a study of blood T cell repertoires in COVID-19. The method was immunoSEQ multiplex PCR; TCRdb's version includes in-frame clones alone and lacks a portion of them. The sample comprises more than 300,000 clones, around 87% of which are singletons, and 1.5% to 2.5% rests with the top ten. The sample was PBMCs or T cells enriched from blood (not recorded which). The source is a man in his forties or fifties in a cohort exposed to, infected with or recovered from COVID-19 (not recorded which).

On this clone: Relative to the germline gene, one junction end is altered; a read error may explain this. The V gene is TRBV4-2, the J gene TRBJ1-4; 7 bases are a match to TRBD1. The CDR3 is made up of 11 amino acids. Germline V lookup: CDR1 LGHNA, CDR2 YNFKEQ. As DNA, the CDR3 is TGTGCCAGCAGCCAAGAGACAGGGACAGTTTTT. Protein product: CASSQETGTVF.

V and J are TRBV5-4 and TRBJ2-7; the match to TRBD2 covers 7 bases. Germline values: CDR1 SGHNT, CDR2 YYREEE (reference sequence). V gave up 4 bases and J gave up 0 bases; unmatched junction bases: 7. CDR3 length: 15 amino acids. CDR3 in amino acids: CASSPAGGSSYEQYF. In DNA form, the CDR3 reads TGTGCCAGCAGCCCTGCTGGCGGGAGCTCCTACGAGCAGTACTTC.

The chain is built from TRBV11-2 and TRBJ2-3; D is perhaps TRBD2 (5 bases). The germline V gene has CDR1 SGHAT and CDR2 FQNNGV. The V and J ends lost 5 bases and 4 bases respectively, with 10 bases between them. The CDR3 length is 13 residues. This CDR3 is CASSPVLADTQYF. For the CDR3, the DNA is TGTGCCAGCAGCCCAGTACTAGCAGATACGCAGTATTTT.

V gene TRBV2 combines with J gene TRBJ2-2; 11 bases are a match to TRBD2. The ends lost 6 bases at V and 5 bases at J; junction bases unmatched: 5. The CDR3 is 15 amino acids. Germline CDR1 reads SNHLY; CDR2 reads FYNNEI. The CDR3: CASRKTSGNTGELFF. CDR3 DNA: TGTGCCAGCAGAAAGACTAGCGGGAATACCGGGGAGCTGTTTTTT.

Written as DNA, the CDR3 is TGTGCCACCAGTGATACAGGGGTCGGCAATCAGCCCCAGCATTTT. As protein: CATSDTGVGNQPQHF. This chain links TRBV24-1 with TRBJ1-5; 7 nucleotides align to TRBD1. Germline V gives CDR1 KGHDR, CDR2 SFDVKD. The trim removed 3 bases at V and 2 bases at J, leaving 3 bases unmatched. CDR3 length: 15 residues.

This chain links TRBV2 with TRBJ1-5; D remains ambiguous. This CDR3 is 15 amino acids long. Per germline, CDR1 SNHLY and CDR2 FYNNEI. The germline V and J ends were trimmed by 5 bases and 2 bases, with 13 bases remaining between them. CDR3 amino acids: CASSSTGFRNQPQHF. As DNA, the CDR3 is TGTGCCAGCAGTTCTACCGGGTTCCGCAATCAGCCCCAGCATTTT. The complete variable domain, with remaining parts taken from reference TRBV2 and TRBJ1-5, reads EPEVTQTPSHQVTQMGQEVILRCVPISNHLYFYWYRQILGQKVEFLVSFYNNEISEKSEIFDDQFSVERPDGSNFTLKIRSTKLEDSAMYFCASSSTGFRNQPQHFGDGTRLSIL.

The rearrangement links TRBV28 to TRBJ1-6, with D possibly TRBD1 on 6 matching bases. V lost 6 bases and J 5 bases, leaving 14 bases between the germline ends. The CDR3 is 15 amino acids. Germline V gives CDR1 MDHEN, CDR2 SYDVKM. The CDR3 here is CASSLGTLDNSPLHF. The CDR3 nucleotides are TGTGCCAGCAGCCTTGGGACACTAGATAATTCACCCCTCCACTTT.

The CDR3 DNA sequence: TGTGCCACCGAGTCGGGACAGCCCATCTATGGCTACACCTTC. Translation: CATESGQPIYGYTF. The chain links TRBV28 to TRBJ1-2; the match to TRBD1 covers 7 bases. CDR1 and CDR2 from the germline V gene are MDHEN and SYDVKM. The CDR3 has 14 residues. V dropped 10 bases and J dropped 4; count of bases not matched to a gene: 12.

This chain uses TRBV27 with TRBJ1-6; D is perhaps TRBD1 (5 bases). Germline V gene data show CDR1 as MNHEY and CDR2 as SMNVEV (reference sequence). CDR3 length equals 14 residues. The ends were cut back, 6 bases at V and 10 bases at J, with 16 bases in the middle. The CDR3 here is CASSSEGYRSPLHF. In DNA, the CDR3 is TGTGCCAGCAGCTCGGAGGGGTATCGGTCACCCCTCCACTTT.

V is TRBV19 and J is TRBJ2-7, with a possible D match to TRBD2 (6 bases). This CDR3 region has 16 residues. Germline lookup yields CDR1 LNHDA and CDR2 SQIVND (reference sequence). The V end lost 3 bases, the J end lost 1 base, and 16 bases lay between the germline ends. CDR3 amino acids: CASSIGVGSSSYEQYF. CDR3 DNA: TGTGCCAGTAGTATCGGGGTCGGGAGCTCGTCCTACGAGCAGTACTTC. Supplemented by reference TRBV19 and TRBJ2-7, the full variable domain reads DGGITQSPKYLFRKEGQNVTLSCEQNLNHDAMYWYRQDPGQGLRLIYYSQIVNDFQKGDIAEGYSVSREKKESFPLTVTSAQKNPTAFYLCASSIGVGSSSYEQYFGPGTRLTVT.

The chain joins TRBV3-1 (or the pseudogene TRBV3-2) to TRBJ2-5, with 11 bases matching TRBD2. This CDR3 has 15 residues. Germline loops: CDR1 LGHDT, CDR2 YNNKEL (reference sequence). Trimming took 0 bases from V and 5 from J; bases not matched to a gene: 2. DNA of the CDR3: TGTGCCAGCAGCCAAGAGGGACTAGCGGACGAGACCCAGTACTTC. Translated: CASSQEGLADETQYF.

V is TRBV27 and J is TRBJ2-1; 8 bases match TRBD2. Losses at the gene ends were 6 bases for V and 8 bases for J; bases not matched to a gene: 12. Per the germline V gene, CDR1 is MNHEY and CDR2 is SMNVEV (reference sequence). CDR3 length equals 15 residues. The CDR3: CASSPGTRGIHEQFF. CDR3 sequence (DNA): TGTGCCAGCAGCCCCGGGACTAGGGGCATCCATGAGCAGTTCTTC.

The rearrangement joins TRBV27 to TRBJ2-3; TRBD2 matches 10 bases. The length of the CDR3 is 15 residues. Trimming at V came to 2 bases and at J to 5 bases, leaving 4 bases not matched to a gene. The germline V gene encodes CDR1 MNHEY and CDR2 SMNVEV (reference sequence). CDR3 residues: CASSLVPSGRDTQYF. The CDR3 bases are TGTGCCAGCAGTTTAGTTCCTAGCGGGAGAGATACGCAGTATTTT.

The chain uses TRBV4-2 and TRBJ2-7, with 14 bases matching TRBD2. The trim removed 0 bases at V and 5 bases at J, leaving 9 bases unmatched. The CDR3 has 18 residues. The germline V gene has CDR1 LGHNA and CDR2 YNFKEQ. The CDR3 sequence: CASSQEHGTSGRRDEQYF. The CDR3 nucleotides are TGTGCCAGCAGCCAAGAGCATGGGACTAGCGGGAGAAGGGACGAGCAGTACTTC.

V gene TRBV18 combines with J gene TRBJ2-5; no reliable D call. CDR3 length: 13 residues. Germline assignment: CDR1 KGHSH and CDR2 LQKENI. Trimming removed 6 bases at V and 3 bases at J, with 11 bases between. CDR3 nucleotides: TGTGCCAGCTCCTTAATAGAGGAAGAGACCCAGTACTTC. It encodes CASSLIEEETQYF. The full variable domain, with the rest looked up from reference TRBV18 and TRBJ2-5, is NAGVMQNPRHLVRRRGQEARLRCSPMKGHSHVYWYRQLPEEGLKFMVYLQKENIIDESGMPKERFSAEFPKEGPSILRIQQVVRGDSAAYFCASSLIEEETQYFGPGTRLLVL.

This sequence joins TRBV28 and TRBJ2-7; 15 bases are shared with TRBD2. Germline V lookup: CDR1 MDHEN, CDR2 SYDVKM. J was trimmed by 1 base and V by 7 bases; bases with no gene match: 11. The length of the CDR3 is 18 residues. The CDR3 reads CASTASGLAGGRSYEQYF. The CDR3 coding sequence is TGTGCCAGCACCGCCTCGGGACTAGCGGGAGGTAGATCCTACGAGCAGTACTTC.

This chain links TRBV5-1 with TRBJ2-7; a possible D gene is TRBD2 (6 bases). Germline V gene sequence: CDR1 SGHRS, CDR2 YFSETQ. The CDR3 totals 14 residues. V was pared by 2 bases and J by 6 bases, with 15 bases between. The CDR3 is CASSFGSSIPEQYF. The CDR3 coding sequence is TGCGCCAGCAGCTTCGGGAGTTCCATCCCCGAGCAGTACTTC.

The chain joins TRBV5-1 to TRBJ2-1; D call uncertain. The CDR3 spans 15 residues. V gave up 0 bases and J gave up 9 bases, with 16 bases separating them. In germline, CDR1 is SGHRS, CDR2 YFSETQ. The CDR3 sequence: CASSLGPLNTGEQFF. The CDR3 region has the DNA TGCGCCAGCAGCTTGGGCCCCCTAAATACGGGTGAGCAGTTCTTC.

The rearrangement links TRBV11-2 to TRBJ1-1; no definite D call. The CDR3 length is 11 residues. V shed 1 base and J shed 6 bases, with 3 bases lying between them. Germline V gives CDR1 SGHAT, CDR2 FQNNGV. The CDR3 reads CASSLVSEAFF. The DNA of the CDR3 is TGTGCCAGCAGCTTAGTCTCTGAAGCTTTCTTT. Filled out from reference TRBV11-2 and TRBJ1-1, the complete variable domain reads EAGVAQSPRYKIIEKRQSVAFWCNPISGHATLYWYQQILGQGPKLLIQFQNNGVVDDSQLPKDRFSAERLKGVDSTLKIQPAKLEDSAVYLCASSLVSEAFFGQGTRLTVV.

This clone occurred once. The chain recombines TRBV7-3 with TRBJ2-2, with D uncertain. Germline V gene data show CDR1 as SGHTA and CDR2 as FQGTGA. The V and J ends lost 2 bases and 5 bases respectively, with 6 bases between them. This CDR3 spans 13 amino acids. CDR3 bases: TGTGCCAGCAGCTTATCTGCGACCGGGGAGCTGTTTTTT. Translated: CASSLSATGELFF. Full variable domain (rest looked up from reference TRBV7-3 and TRBJ2-2): GAGVSQTPSNKVTEKGKYVELRCDPISGHTALYWYRQSLGQGPEFLIYFQGTGAADDSGLPNDRFFAVRPEGSVSTLKIQRTERGDSAVYLCASSLSATGELFFGEGSRLTVL.

The chain has TRBV2 and TRBJ1-5, with unresolved D. The CDR3 is 13 residues long. Germline CDR1 and CDR2: SNHLY and FYNNEI. V lost 6 bases to trimming and J lost 5 bases, with 11 bases between them. The DNA of the CDR3 is TGTGCCAGCAGCGTCGAGCCTTATCAGCCCCAGCATTTT. As protein: CASSVEPYQPQHF.

The J gene is TRBJ1-1, the V gene TRBV9; no firm D call. CDR1 SGDLS and CDR2 YYNGEE come from the germline V gene. This CDR3 is 11 amino acids long. Trimming took off 4 bases at V and 6 bases at J, with 7 bases between the two ends. CDR3 in DNA: TGTGCCAGCAGCCCGGTGGCTGAAGCTTTCTTT. This encodes CASSPVAEAFF.

V usage is TRBV21-1 and J usage is TRBJ1-3. TRBV21-1 represents a pseudogene. The CDR3 covers 16 residues. The CDR3 sequence: CASSGRVISSGNTIYF. In nucleotides, the CDR3 is TGTGCCAGCAGCGGCCGGGTAATTAGCTCTGGAAACACCATATATTTT.

The rearrangement links TRBV15 to TRBJ2-3, with TRBD2 matching 8 bases. V was clipped by 0 bases and J by 11 bases; unmatched bases: 10. From germline, CDR1 is LNHNV and CDR2 YYDKDF (reference sequence). The CDR3 length is 15 residues. Here the CDR3 reads CATSRDRGGWSLQYF. The CDR3 DNA sequence: TGTGCCACCAGCAGAGATCGGGGGGGCTGGAGTCTGCAGTATTTT.

The chain employs TRBV4-1 and TRBJ1-3; TRBD1 is a possible D gene (6 bases). V was shortened by 4 bases and J by 1 base, with 17 bases between the two germline ends. The CDR3 consists of 17 residues. Germline CDR1 MGHRA, CDR2 YSYEKL. The CDR3 here is CASSPGPPTGSGNTIYF. CDR3 sequence (DNA): TGCGCCAGCAGCCCCGGGCCCCCGACAGGATCTGGAAACACCATATATTTT.

This rearrangement joins TRBV6-5 to TRBJ2-5; D uncertain. Germline V gives CDR1 MNHEY, CDR2 SVGAGI. Trimming left V 6 bases short and J 2 bases short, with 10 bases between. There are 13 residues in the CDR3. The CDR3 region has the DNA TGTGCCAGCAGCAACGCGCGACAAGAGACCCAGTACTTC. It encodes CASSNARQETQYF.

In this sample, this clone turned up once. The chain links TRBV5-1 to TRBJ2-7; D is ambiguous. Germline V gives CDR1 SGHRS, CDR2 YFSETQ. V was pared by 0 bases and J by 0 bases, with 10 bases between. The CDR3 length is 15 residues. CDR3 residues: CASSLDVTSSYEQYF. CDR3 in DNA: TGCGCCAGCAGCTTGGATGTCACCAGCTCCTACGAGCAGTACTTC.

The chain uses TRBV6-4 and TRBJ2-7, with 8 bases aligning to TRBD1. Germline V CDR1 and CDR2: MRHNA, SNTAGT. V shed 4 bases, J shed 3 bases, and the junction held 5 bases outside the gene matches. The CDR3 is made up of 14 amino acids. This chain's CDR3 is CASSVGQGFYEQYF. CDR3 DNA: TGTGCCAGCAGTGTTGGACAGGGCTTCTACGAGCAGTACTTC.

This clone was observed once. Written as DNA, the CDR3 is TGTGCCAGCAGTCTCGGAGATACGCAGTATTTT. Translated: CASSLGDTQYF. The V and J genes are TRBV27 and TRBJ2-3, with D unclear. This CDR3 is built from 11 residues. Germline V gene data show CDR1 as MNHEY and CDR2 as SMNVEV (reference sequence). V shed 5 bases and J shed 5 bases, with 5 bases lying between them.

This rearrangement joins TRBV5-1 to TRBJ1-1; D gene unclear. Between the trimmed V and J ends, which lost 3 bases and 1 base, there was a span of 7 bases. Germline V lookup: CDR1 SGHRS, CDR2 YFSETQ. CDR3 length equals 13 residues. The CDR3, as DNA: TGCGCCAGCAGCTACAGAGAGAACACTGAAGCTTTCTTT. Translated: CASSYRENTEAFF.

The rearrangement uses TRBV7-9 and TRBJ2-3, with D unresolved. V was shortened by 1 base and J by 0 bases, with 11 bases between the two germline ends. Germline loops: CDR1 SEHNR, CDR2 FQNEAQ (reference sequence). The CDR3 is 16 residues long. The CDR3 region is CASSLGGSESTDTQYF. CDR3 DNA sequence: TGTGCCAGCAGCTTAGGAGGAAGCGAGAGCACAGATACGCAGTATTTT. The complete variable domain, with remaining parts taken from reference TRBV7-9 and TRBJ2-3, reads DTGVSQNPRHKITKRGQNVTFRCDPISEHNRLYWYRQTLGQGPEFLTYFQNEAQLEKSRLLSDRFSAERPKGSFSTLEIQRTEQGDSAMYLCASSLGGSESTDTQYFGPGTRLTVL.

V gene TRBV6-5 combines with J gene TRBJ1-1; 10 bases map to TRBD1. CDR1 MNHEY and CDR2 SVGAGI come from the germline V gene. This CDR3 has 14 residues. The V gene end was trimmed by 5 bases and the J gene end by 5 bases; junction bases not matched to a gene: 5. CDR3 sequence (DNA): TGTGCCAGCAGTACCAGGGACAGGGGAACTGAAGCTTTCTTT. It is translated as CASSTRDRGTEAFF.